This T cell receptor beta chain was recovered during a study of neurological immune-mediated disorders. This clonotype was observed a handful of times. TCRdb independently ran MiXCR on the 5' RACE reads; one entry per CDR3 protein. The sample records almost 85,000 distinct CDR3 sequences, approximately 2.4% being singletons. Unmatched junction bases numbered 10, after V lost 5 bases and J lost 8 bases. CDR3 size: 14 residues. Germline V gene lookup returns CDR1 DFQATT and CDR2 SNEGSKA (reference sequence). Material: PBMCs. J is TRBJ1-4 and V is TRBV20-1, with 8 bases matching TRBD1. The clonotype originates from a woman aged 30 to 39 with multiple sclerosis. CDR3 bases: TGCAGTGCTTCCGGGACAGGAGACTCCGAAAAACTGTTTTTT. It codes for CSASGTGDSEKLFF.